This T cell receptor (beta chain) was retrieved from a study of T cell responses to AZD1222 COVID-19 vaccine. Study-wide points: It should be noted that donors were predominantly white British and more often female, and clonal diversity was possibly underestimated. Distributed over spike, vaccine-associated CD4 TCRs predominated at 160-218 and 743-854. Only a handful of people who got AZD1222 tested seropositive at baseline.

Points on this clone: Its antigen is currently unknown.

Germline CDR1 SGHRS, CDR2 YFSETQ. V dropped 5 bases and J dropped 7; count of bases not matched to a gene: 22. The CDR3 extends over 18 amino acids. Libraries were prepared by immunoSEQ multiplex PCR; TCRdb keeps only in-frame clonotypes and omits some of them. The sample contains approximately 270,000 clones, 94% of which appear only once. Second-dose timings of about 4 or about 12 weeks were pooled. The chain couples TRBV5-1 to TRBJ2-3; 7 nucleotides align to TRBD2. This clonotype originated in an adult who received the AZD1222 COVID-19 vaccine. The sample in question was peripheral blood, obtained 28 days after the second AZD1222 dose. CDR3 in DNA: TGCGCCAGCAGTTCGGGGCCCGGGGGGAGTGGAACGTTGCATACGCAGTATTTT. Translating it yields CASSSGPGGSGTLHTQYF. The complete variable domain, with remaining parts taken from reference TRBV5-1 and TRBJ2-3, reads KAGVTQTPRYLIKTRGQQVTLSCSPISGHRSVSWYQQTPGQGLQFLFEYFSETQRNKGNFPGRFSGRQFSNSRSEMNVSTLELGDSALYLCASSSGPGGSGTLHTQYFGPGTRLTVL.